This T cell receptor beta chain appears in the sequencing data of a study of OX40 agonist ivuxolimab in advanced cancers. Study-level information: Patients received ivuxolimab, an intravenous treatment, every 2 weeks at 0.01 to 10 mg/kg.

The CDR3 length is 11 residues. The V end was cut by 5 bases, the J end by 15 bases, with 17 bases between. Germline-derived CDR1 and CDR2 are DFQATT and SNEGSKA (reference sequence). Study outcomes and limitations: Partial responders dosed at 0.1-3.0 mg/kg displayed clonal expansion ranking among the lowest. Also showing low normalized T-cell clonal expansion were some of the nonresponders.

Using immunoSEQ multiplex PCR, the repertoire was profiled, and TCRdb retains in-frame clones only, with some absent. The repertoire holds tens of thousands of clones, roughly 90% seen once, with 3.6% in the top ten. About this clone: Its antigen is not known.

V usage is TRBV20-1 and J usage is TRBJ2-1; D is perhaps TRBD1 (5 bases). Here the sequenced sample was CD4+ or CD8+ T cells sorted from blood, taken in a trial of the OX40 agonist ivuxolimab. The clonotype comes from an adult with an advanced solid tumor such as melanoma, head and neck, liver or kidney cancer. CDR3 sequence reads: CSAQTGPGRFF. The CDR3 DNA is TGCAGTGCTCAAACAGGCCCCGGGCGGTTCTTC.